This TCR beta chain was recovered during a study of cytomegalovirus exposure and HLA in healthy donors. Study-level points and caveats: TCR beta chains numbering more than 150 were designated cytomegalovirus-associated.

The primer mix had 60 Vbeta and 13 Jbeta primers. Method: immunoSEQ multiplex PCR; TCRdb's copy keeps in-frame clones and lacks some. The sample has approximately 32,000 clones, more than 65% seen once; the top ten hold approximately 4%. As regards this clone: The antigen remains undetermined.

Germline-derived CDR1 and CDR2 are MDHEN and SYDVKM. V lost 7 bases and J lost 7, with 23 bases in between. The CDR3 is made up of 16 amino acids. The source of this sequence is a woman between 18 and 29 years old in good health and CMV-seronegative. This chain links TRBV28 with TRBJ2-1; perhaps TRBD2 as D (5 bases). The sequencing input was PBMCs. The CDR3 loop is CASTLPASHPTNEQFF. The CDR3 bases are TGTGCCAGCACCCTCCCCGCTAGCCACCCTACAAATGAGCAGTTCTTC.